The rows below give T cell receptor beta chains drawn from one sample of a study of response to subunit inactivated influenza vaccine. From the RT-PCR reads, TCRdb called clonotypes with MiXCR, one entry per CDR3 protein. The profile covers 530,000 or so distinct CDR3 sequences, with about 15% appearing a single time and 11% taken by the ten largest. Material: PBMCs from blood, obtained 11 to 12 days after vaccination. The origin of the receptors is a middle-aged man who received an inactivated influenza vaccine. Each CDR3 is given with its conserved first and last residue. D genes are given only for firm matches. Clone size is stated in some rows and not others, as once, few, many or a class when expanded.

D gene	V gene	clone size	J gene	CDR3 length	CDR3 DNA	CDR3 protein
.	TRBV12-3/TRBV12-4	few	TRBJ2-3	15	TGTGCCAGCCTCTTGGGGGGGGCCGGCACAGATACGCAGTATTTT	CASLLGGAGTDTQYF
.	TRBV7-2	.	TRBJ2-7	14	TGTGCCAGCAGCTTACAGCAGGTGGGGTACGAGCAGTACTTC	CASSLQQVGYEQYF
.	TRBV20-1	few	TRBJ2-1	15	TGCAGTGCTAGAGTAGGAGAGCCCTTTTACAATGAGCAGTTCTTC	CSARVGEPFYNEQFF
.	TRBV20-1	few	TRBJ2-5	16	TGCAGTGCTAGAGATCTGGGGGGCGGGGGCCAAGAGACCCAGTACTTC	CSARDLGGGGQETQYF
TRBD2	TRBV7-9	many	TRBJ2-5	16	TGTGCCAGCAGCTTAGCGCTAGCGGGGGGGCAGGAGACCCAGTACTTC	CASSLALAGGQETQYF
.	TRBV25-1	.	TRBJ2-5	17	TGTGCCAGCAGTGAATACCTCGGCGGGGGCCCCCAAGAGACCCAGTACTTC	CASSEYLGGGPQETQYF
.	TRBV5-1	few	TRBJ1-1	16	TGCGCCAGCAGCTTAGAACCGGGACGGATGAACACTGAAGCTTTCTTT	CASSLEPGRMNTEAFF
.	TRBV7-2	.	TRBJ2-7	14	TGTGCCAGCAGCTTAGGTTACGGAACCTACGAGCAGTACTTC	CASSLGYGTYEQYF
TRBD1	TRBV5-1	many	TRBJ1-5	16	TGCGCCAGCAGCTCCCGGACAGGGGACAGCAATCAGCCCCAGCATTTT	CASSSRTGDSNQPQHF
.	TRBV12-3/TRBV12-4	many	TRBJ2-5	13	TGTGCCAGCAGTTTCGCAGCCGGTGGGACCCAGTACTTC	CASSFAAGGTQYF
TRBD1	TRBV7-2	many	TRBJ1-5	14	TGTGCCAGCAGCCCGGGACAGCCAGGGCAGCCCCAGCATTTT	CASSPGQPGQPQHF
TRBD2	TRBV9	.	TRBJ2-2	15	TGTTCCAGCAGCGTGGGGACTATGAACACCGGGGAGCTGTTTTTT	CSSSVGTMNTGELFF
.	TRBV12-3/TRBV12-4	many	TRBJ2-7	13	TGTGCCAGCAGGCAGGCTAGCTCCTACGAGCAGTACTTC	CASRQASSYEQYF
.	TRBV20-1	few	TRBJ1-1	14	TGCAGTGCTAGAGATTGGGTAGGGAACACTGAAGCTTTCTTT	CSARDWVGNTEAFF
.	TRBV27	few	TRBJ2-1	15	TGTGCCAGCAGTTCTGCGGACAGATTCTACAATGAGCAGTTCTTC	CASSSADRFYNEQFF
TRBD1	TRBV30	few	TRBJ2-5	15	TGTGCCTGGAGTCTCAAAACAGGGGTGAAGGCGACCCAGTACTTC	CAWSLKTGVKATQYF
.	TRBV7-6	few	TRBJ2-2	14	TGTGCCAGCAGCTTATCCAGGGATTCCGGGGAGCTGTTTTTT	CASSLSRDSGELFF
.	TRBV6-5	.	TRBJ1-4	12	TGTGCCACTTCAGGAGATAATGAAAAACTGTTTTTT	CATSGDNEKLFF
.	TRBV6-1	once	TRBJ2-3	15	TGTGCCAGCAGTGAACGGAACAGGGTTGCAGATACGCAGTATTTT	CASSERNRVADTQYF
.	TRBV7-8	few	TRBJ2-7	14	TGTGCCAGCAGCTCCCGTACGGCCACCTACGAGCAGTACTTC	CASSSRTATYEQYF
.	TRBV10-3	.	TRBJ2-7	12	TGTGCCATCACCTCGGACCCCCCGCGGCAGTACTTC	CAITSDPPRQYF
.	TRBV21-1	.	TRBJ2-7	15	TGTGCCAGCAGCAAAGGACAGGAGCCTTCCGCCGAGCAGTACTTC	CASSKGQEPSAEQYF
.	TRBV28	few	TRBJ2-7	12	TGTGCCAGCAGTATCGGGTCCTACGAGCAGTACTTC	CASSIGSYEQYF
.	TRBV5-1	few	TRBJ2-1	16	TGCGCCAGCAGCCGAACCCTAAGGACGGGGAAGGATGAGCAGTTCTTC	CASSRTLRTGKDEQFF
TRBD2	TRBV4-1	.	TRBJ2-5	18	TGCGCCAGCAGCCAAGAAGGACTAGCGGGGGGTCGCCAAGAGACCCAGTACTTC	CASSQEGLAGGRQETQYF
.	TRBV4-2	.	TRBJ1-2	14	TGTGCCAGCAGCCAAGAAAGAGTTCCACAGGGTTACACCTTC	CASSQERVPQGYTF
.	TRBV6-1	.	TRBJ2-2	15	TGTGCCAGCAGTGAACGTCGGCCGAACACCGGGGAGCTGTTTTTT	CASSERRPNTGELFF
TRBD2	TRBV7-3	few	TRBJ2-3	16	TGTGCCAGCAGTCACCATAGCGGGAGGTCGGCAAATACGCAGTATTTT	CASSHHSGRSANTQYF
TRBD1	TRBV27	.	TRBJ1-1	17	TGTGCCAGCAGTTTATTTCCACCGGGACAGGTGAACACTGAAGCTTTCTTT	CASSLFPPGQVNTEAFF
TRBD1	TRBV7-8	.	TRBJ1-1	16	TGTGCCAGCAGAACTGACAGGGGGCAAGCGAACACTGAAGCTTTCTTT	CASRTDRGQANTEAFF
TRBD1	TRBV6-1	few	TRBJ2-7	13	TGTGCCACCCGCGGGACAGGCGCCTACGAGCAGTACTTC	CATRGTGAYEQYF
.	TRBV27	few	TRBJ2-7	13	TGTGCCAGCAGTTTATTCGCGTCCTACGAGCAGTACTTC	CASSLFASYEQYF
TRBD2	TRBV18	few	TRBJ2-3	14	TGTGCCAGCTCACCACCGACTAGCCGGGATACGCAGTATTTT	CASSPPTSRDTQYF
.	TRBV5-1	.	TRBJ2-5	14	TGCGCCAGCAGCTTGGGATCCCAGGGAGAGACCCAGTACTTC	CASSLGSQGETQYF
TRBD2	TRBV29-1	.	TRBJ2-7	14	TGCAGCGTGGTACTAGCGGGGGCCCTTAACGAGCAGTACTTC	CSVVLAGALNEQYF
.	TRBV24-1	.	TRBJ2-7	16	TGTGCCACCCCAACCTGGGCAGGGAGCAGCTCCTACGAGCAGTACTTC	CATPTWAGSSSYEQYF
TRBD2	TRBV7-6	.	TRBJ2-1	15	TGTGCCAGCAGCTTAGCCGGGGGGACTCTAAATGAGCAGTTCTTC	CASSLAGGTLNEQFF
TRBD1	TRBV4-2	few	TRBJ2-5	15	TGTGCCAGCAGTCCTAGCCCTGACAGGGCAGAGACCCAGTACTTC	CASSPSPDRAETQYF
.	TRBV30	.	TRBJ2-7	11	TGTGCCTGGCAGGAATCCTACGAGCAGTACTTC	CAWQESYEQYF
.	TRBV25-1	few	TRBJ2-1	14	TGTGCCAGCAGGGGAGGAGGGGGCTACAATGAGCAGTTCTTC	CASRGGGGYNEQFF
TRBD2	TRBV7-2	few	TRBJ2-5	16	TGTGCCAGCAGCTTACGTGGCGGGAGGCGCCAAGAGACCCAGTACTTC	CASSLRGGRRQETQYF
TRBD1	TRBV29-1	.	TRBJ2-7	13	TGCAGCGTTGGGACAGGATCTACCTACGAGCAGTACTTC	CSVGTGSTYEQYF
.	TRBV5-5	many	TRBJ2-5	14	TGTGCCAGCAGCTTGGAGGCAGGTCGGAAGACCCAGTACTTC	CASSLEAGRKTQYF
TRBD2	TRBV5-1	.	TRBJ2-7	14	TGCGCCAGCAGCTCTAGCGGGAGTATGTGGGAGCAGTACTTC	CASSSSGSMWEQYF
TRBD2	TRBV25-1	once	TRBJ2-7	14	TGTGCCAGCAGTGGGAGGACTAGGTCGAACGAGCAGTACTTC	CASSGRTRSNEQYF
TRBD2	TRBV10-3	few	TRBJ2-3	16	TGTGCCATCAGTGGACTAGCGGGAGAGGGCACAGATACGCAGTATTTT	CAISGLAGEGTDTQYF
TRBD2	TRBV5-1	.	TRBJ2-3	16	TGCGCCAGCAGCCCGATGACTAGCGAAAGCACAGATACGCAGTATTTT	CASSPMTSESTDTQYF
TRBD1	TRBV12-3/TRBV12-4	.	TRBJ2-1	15	TGTGCCAGCAGGTTCTCCGGGACAGCCTACAATGAGCAGTTCTTC	CASRFSGTAYNEQFF
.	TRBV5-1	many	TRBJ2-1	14	TGCGCCAGCAGCTTGGGCGGGATGTACAATGAGCAGTTCTTC	CASSLGGMYNEQFF